This T cell receptor (beta chain) came from a study of T cell changes during pregnancy in multiple sclerosis. Germline V lookup: CDR1 SEHNR, CDR2 FQNEAQ (reference sequence). Trimming removed 5 bases from V and 5 bases from J; junction bases left unmatched: 7. The CDR3 loop spans 15 amino acids. Clones were read by immunoSEQ multiplex PCR, and TCRdb kept only the in-frame ones, dropping some. Of 50,000 to 60,000 clones listed, about 90% are singletons. This clonotype was sampled from a female donor in good health, enrolled as a control in a pregnancy study. The chain combines TRBV7-9 with TRBJ2-5; 11 nucleotides align to TRBD2. This material consisted of CD4+ T cells from peripheral blood mononuclear cells, taken after pregnancy. Here the CDR3 DNA reads TGTGCCAGCAGCCTGCGACTAGCGGGAAGGGAGACCCAGTACTTC. It yields the protein CASSLRLAGRETQYF.